The source of this T cell receptor (beta chain) is a study of blood T cell repertoires in COVID-19. About the study: COVID-19 samples from acute and convalescent phases originated in the United States, Italy and Spain.

The assay was immunoSEQ multiplex PCR, and TCRdb's table has in-frame clones only and misses some. The table lists about 310,000 clones, around nine tenths of them singletons, with roughly 8.9% in the top ten. Germline V gives CDR1 LNHDA, CDR2 SQIVND (reference sequence). J gave up 0 bases and V 7 bases, and 14 bases lay outside the gene matches. This CDR3 contains 19 residues. The sequencing sample was made of PBMCs or T cells enriched from blood (not recorded which). The chain employs TRBV19 and TRBJ1-3, with TRBD1 matching 11 bases. The sequence was obtained from a middle-aged woman who had recovered from COVID-19. The CDR3 protein is CASTPTRTGGFSSGNTIYF. DNA of the CDR3: TGTGCCAGTACCCCGACCCGGACAGGGGGCTTCAGCTCTGGAAACACCATATATTTT.